Listed here are 16 T cell receptor beta chains from one sample, sequenced in a study of cytomegalovirus exposure and HLA in healthy donors. Both 60 Vbeta primers and 13 Jbeta primers went into the PCR. The method was immunoSEQ multiplex PCR; TCRdb's version includes in-frame clones alone and lacks a portion of them. The repertoire shows 96,000 or so clones; the top ten hold 5.5%. The sample comprised PBMCs. Every receptor here comes from a girl between 5 and 17 years old in good health and CMV-seropositive.

The chain recombines TRBV7-7 with TRBJ2-7, with D tentatively TRBD1 (5 bases). The V gene's germline CDR1 is SSHAT and CDR2 FNYEAQ (reference sequence). This CDR3 is 13 amino acids long. The V gene lost 5 bases and the J gene lost 0 bases, with 8 bases spanning the gap. DNA of the CDR3: TGTGCCAGCAGCCAGGGCCCCTCCTACGAGCAGTACTTC. It specifies CASSQGPSYEQYF.

In regard to this clone: Its ends do not fully match the called genes, so a read error is possible. V usage is TRBV19 and J usage is TRBJ1-4; D might be TRBD1 (6 bases). Germline-derived CDR1 and CDR2 are LNHDA and SQIVND (reference sequence). This CDR3 region has 15 residues. CDR3 residues: CASSIGQGTSEKLFF. The CDR3 DNA reads as TGTGCCAGTAGTATAGGGCAGGGGACTAGTGAAAAACTGTTTTTT.

The chain uses TRBV7-2 and TRBJ1-3; D gene uncertain. Germline V gives CDR1 SGHTA, CDR2 FQGNSA. Between the trimmed V and J ends, which lost 4 bases and 1 base, there was a span of 8 bases. The CDR3 extends over 14 amino acids. The CDR3 DNA reads TGTGCCAGCAGCTATCGGGGATCTGGAAACACCATATATTTT. Protein: CASSYRGSGNTIYF.

The rearrangement uses TRBV29-1 and TRBJ1-2; 7 bases fit TRBD1. CDR1 and CDR2 (germline): SQVTM, ANQGSEA. CDR3 length equals 13 residues. The V segment lost 8 bases and the J segment 4 bases; nucleotides outside the gene matches: 10. The CDR3 protein is CSLRQGEGYGYTF. CDR3 bases: TGCAGCCTCCGACAGGGCGAGGGCTATGGCTACACCTTC.

The chain employs TRBV6-5 and TRBJ1-1; D is ambiguous. This CDR3 has 13 amino acids. CDR1 is MNHEY, CDR2 SVGAGI, per germline. V dropped 11 bases and J dropped 0 bases, with 13 bases sitting between them. CDR3 in DNA: TGTGCCGCCGCCGCGGGGATGAACACTGAAGCTTTCTTT. Its translation is CAAAAGMNTEAFF.

The rearrangement joins TRBV6-5 to TRBJ1-6; D is undetermined. Germline lookup yields CDR1 MNHEY and CDR2 SVGAGI. The V and J ends lost 6 bases and 0 bases respectively, with 9 bases between them. The CDR3 loop spans 15 amino acids. The DNA for the CDR3 is TGTGCCAGCAGGTCGGGGAGCTCCTATAATTCACCCCTCCACTTT. Translation gives CASRSGSSYNSPLHF.

V gene TRBV13 combines with J gene TRBJ1-1; D perhaps matches TRBD1 (5 bases). CDR1 is PRHDT and CDR2 is FYEKMQ in the germline V gene (reference sequence). V dropped 5 bases and J dropped 1 base, with 17 bases sitting between them. This CDR3 region has 16 residues. CDR3 region: CASSPGGNWGNTEAFF. CDR3 nucleotide sequence: TGTGCCAGCAGCCCTGGGGGGAATTGGGGGAACACTGAAGCTTTCTTT. The full variable domain, completed using reference TRBV13 and TRBJ1-1, is AAGVIQSPRHLIKEKRETATLKCYPIPRHDTVYWYQQGPGQDPQFLISFYEKMQSDKGSIPDRFSAQQFSDYHSELNMSSLELGDSALYFCASSPGGNWGNTEAFFGQGTRLTVV.

The V and J genes are TRBV28 and TRBJ1-1; 7 bases fit TRBD1. The CDR3 is 12 residues long. The V and J ends lost 6 bases and 10 bases, in that order; junction bases with no gene match: 8. Germline loops: CDR1 MDHEN, CDR2 SYDVKM. CDR3 in DNA: TGTGCCAGCAGCTCCCAGAACAGGGGAGCTTTCTTT. Protein sequence: CASSSQNRGAFF.

This chain uses TRBV5-1 with TRBJ2-2; perhaps TRBD2 as D (6 bases). The germline gives CDR1 SGHRS, CDR2 YFSETQ. Trimming removed 0 bases from V and 1 base from J, with 7 bases in between. The CDR3 totals 15 residues. In nucleotides, the CDR3 is TGCGCCAGCAGCTTGGCCGGGGGGAACACCGGGGAGCTGTTTTTT. As protein: CASSLAGGNTGELFF.

This sequence joins TRBV2 and TRBJ1-3; possible D gene TRBD1, 5 bases. The germline CDR1 and CDR2 sequences are SNHLY and FYNNEI. This CDR3 comprises 13 residues. The ends were cut back, 5 bases at V and 5 bases at J, with 10 bases in the middle. CDR3 in DNA: TGTGCCAGCAGTCTGGGGGGGAGAAACACCATATATTTT. Translating it yields CASSLGGRNTIYF.

The gene calls are TRBV6-5 and TRBJ2-1, with TRBD1 identical over 7 bases. The CDR3 length is 13 residues. J lost 6 bases, V lost 5 bases, and 4 bases had no gene match. The V gene's germline CDR1 is MNHEY and CDR2 SVGAGI. The CDR3 region is CASSPTGSNEQFF. CDR3 DNA: TGTGCCAGCAGTCCGACAGGGAGCAATGAGCAGTTCTTC.

The rearrangement joins TRBV6-1 to TRBJ1-2, with a weak D call TRBD1 (5 bases). The CDR3 loop spans 16 amino acids. The ends were cut back, 2 bases at V and 0 bases at J, with 13 bases in the middle. Germline CDR1 reads MNHNS; CDR2 reads SASEGT. CDR3 loop: CASSETRTNSNYGYTF. In DNA form, the CDR3 reads TGTGCCAGCAGTGAAACTCGGACAAATTCTAACTATGGCTACACCTTC.

The CDR3 bases are TGTGCCAGCAGGTGGACAGGGGAGTTGAACACTGAAGCTTTCTTT. Protein: CASRWTGELNTEAFF. The chain recombines TRBV27 with TRBJ1-1; 9 bases are shared with TRBD1. This CDR3 comprises 15 residues. Germline loops: CDR1 MNHEY, CDR2 SMNVEV (reference sequence). The V gene end was trimmed by 6 bases and the J gene end by 0 bases; junction bases not matched to a gene: 5.

V is TRBV11-3 and J is TRBJ1-2; 8 bases fit TRBD1. CDR3 length: 13 residues. The V segment lost 6 bases and the J segment 7 bases; nucleotides outside the gene matches: 7. The germline V gene has CDR1 SGHNT and CDR2 YENEEA. The CDR3 here is CASSYGTGRGYTF. DNA of the CDR3: TGTGCCAGCAGTTATGGGACAGGACGTGGCTACACCTTC.

This sequence joins TRBV7-9 and TRBJ2-7; tentatively, D is TRBD2 (6 bases). Germline V gives CDR1 SEHNR, CDR2 FQNEAQ (reference sequence). The V gene lost 5 bases and the J gene lost 0 bases, with 26 bases spanning the gap. CDR3 length equals 19 residues. In nucleotides, the CDR3 is TGTGCCAGCAGCCCAACCCGCGTTCGCGGGGCCGCGAGCTCCTACGAGCAGTACTTC. Its protein product is CASSPTRVRGAASSYEQYF.

The chain employs TRBV7-9 and TRBJ2-7; the match to TRBD1 covers 7 bases. The junction had 7 bases not matched to a gene; V was cut back by 10 bases and J by 4 bases. This CDR3 comprises 12 residues. Germline V gene lookup returns CDR1 SEHNR and CDR2 FQNEAQ (reference sequence). The CDR3 spells CATDKGAYEQYF. Written as DNA, the CDR3 is TGTGCCACCGACAAGGGGGCGTACGAGCAGTACTTC.